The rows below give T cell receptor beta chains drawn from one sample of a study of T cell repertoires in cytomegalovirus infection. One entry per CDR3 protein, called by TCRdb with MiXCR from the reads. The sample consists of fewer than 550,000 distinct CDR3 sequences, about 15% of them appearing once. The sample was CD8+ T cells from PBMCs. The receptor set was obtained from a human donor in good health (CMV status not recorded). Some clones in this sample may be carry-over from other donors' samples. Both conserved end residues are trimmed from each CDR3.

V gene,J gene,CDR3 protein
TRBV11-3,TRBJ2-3,ASSSRDRGEDTQY
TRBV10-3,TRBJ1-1,AISERTGLNTEAF
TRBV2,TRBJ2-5,ASSAGSPRAQETQY
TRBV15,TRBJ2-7,ATASLTSYEQY
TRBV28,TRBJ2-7,ASTSGRAGYEQY
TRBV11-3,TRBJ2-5,ASSLTTGTVGLETQY
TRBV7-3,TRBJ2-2,ASSLSLAGAPGVLF
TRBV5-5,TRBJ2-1,ASTGAYNEQF
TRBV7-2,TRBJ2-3,ASSPRLRSGSTDTQY
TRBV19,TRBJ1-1,ASSIGTGGSEAF
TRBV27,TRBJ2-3,ASSLQLAGGADTQY
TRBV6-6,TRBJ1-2,ASSQDRDYGYT
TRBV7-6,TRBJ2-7,ASSLEGVWTSDYEQY
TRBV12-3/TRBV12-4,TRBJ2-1,ASSRPGTVYNEQF
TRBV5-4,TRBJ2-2,DSSGPRDSGTGELF
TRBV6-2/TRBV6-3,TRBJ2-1,ASTYGGEGIYNEQF
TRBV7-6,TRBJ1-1,ASSLREDTEAF
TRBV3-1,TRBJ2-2,ASSHGLAGGVGELF
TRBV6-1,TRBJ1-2,ASVQGNYGYT
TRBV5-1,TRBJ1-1,ASSLGWTENTEAF
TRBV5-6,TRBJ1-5,ASSSRYRVGPNQPQH
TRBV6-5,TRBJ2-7,ASSYSASGGEQY
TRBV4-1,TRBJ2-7,ASSQVQGGEQY
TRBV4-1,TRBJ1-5,ASSYGLGGNQPQH
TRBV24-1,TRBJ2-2,ATSETGTFRLF
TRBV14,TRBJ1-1,ASSQLALGGWAF
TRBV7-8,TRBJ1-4,ASSPTAINEKLF
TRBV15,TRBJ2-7,ATSRDRSSSYEQY
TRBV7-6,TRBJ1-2,ASSLTDEGYGYT